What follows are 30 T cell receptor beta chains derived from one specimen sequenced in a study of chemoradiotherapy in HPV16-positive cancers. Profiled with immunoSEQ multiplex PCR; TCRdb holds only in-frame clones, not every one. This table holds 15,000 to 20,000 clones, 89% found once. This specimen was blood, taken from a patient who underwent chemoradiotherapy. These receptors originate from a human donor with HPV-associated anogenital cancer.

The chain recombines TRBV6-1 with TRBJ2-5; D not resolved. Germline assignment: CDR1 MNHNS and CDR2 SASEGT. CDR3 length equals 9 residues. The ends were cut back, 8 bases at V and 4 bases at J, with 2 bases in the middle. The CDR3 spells CASGETQYF. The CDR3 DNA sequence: TGTGCCAGCGGAGAGACCCAGTACTTC.

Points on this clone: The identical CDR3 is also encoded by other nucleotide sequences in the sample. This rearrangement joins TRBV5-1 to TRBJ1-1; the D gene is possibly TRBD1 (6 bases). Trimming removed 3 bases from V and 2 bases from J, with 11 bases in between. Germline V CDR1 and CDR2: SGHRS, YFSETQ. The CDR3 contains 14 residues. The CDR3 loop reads CASSSGQPNTEAFF. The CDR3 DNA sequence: TGCGCCAGCAGCTCCGGACAGCCAAACACTGAAGCTTTCTTT.

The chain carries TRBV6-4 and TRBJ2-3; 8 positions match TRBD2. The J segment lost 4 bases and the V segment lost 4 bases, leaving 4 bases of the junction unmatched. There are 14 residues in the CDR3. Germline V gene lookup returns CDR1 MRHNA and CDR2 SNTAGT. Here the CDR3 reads CASSAGGGADTQYF. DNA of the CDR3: TGTGCCAGCAGTGCGGGGGGGGGCGCAGATACGCAGTATTTT.

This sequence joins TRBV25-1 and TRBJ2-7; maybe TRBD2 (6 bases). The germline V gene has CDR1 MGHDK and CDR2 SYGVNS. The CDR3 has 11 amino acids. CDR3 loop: CATRDFREQYF. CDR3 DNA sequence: TGTGCAACTCGGGACTTCCGCGAGCAGTACTTC.

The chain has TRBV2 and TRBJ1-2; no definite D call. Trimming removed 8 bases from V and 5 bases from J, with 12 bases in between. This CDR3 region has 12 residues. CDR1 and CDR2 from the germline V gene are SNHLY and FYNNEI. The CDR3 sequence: CASARVGYGYTF. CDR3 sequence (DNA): TGTGCCAGCGCGAGGGTAGGGTATGGCTACACCTTC. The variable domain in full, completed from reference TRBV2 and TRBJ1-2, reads EPEVTQTPSHQVTQMGQEVILRCVPISNHLYFYWYRQILGQKVEFLVSFYNNEISEKSEIFDDQFSVERPDGSNFTLKIRSTKLEDSAMYFCASARVGYGYTFGSGTRLTVV.

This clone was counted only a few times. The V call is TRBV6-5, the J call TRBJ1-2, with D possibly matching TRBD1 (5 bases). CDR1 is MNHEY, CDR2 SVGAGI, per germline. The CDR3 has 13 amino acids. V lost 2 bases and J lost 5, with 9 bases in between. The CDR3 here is CASSYGTEYGYTF. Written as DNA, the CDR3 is TGTGCCAGCAGTTACGGGACGGAATATGGCTACACCTTC.

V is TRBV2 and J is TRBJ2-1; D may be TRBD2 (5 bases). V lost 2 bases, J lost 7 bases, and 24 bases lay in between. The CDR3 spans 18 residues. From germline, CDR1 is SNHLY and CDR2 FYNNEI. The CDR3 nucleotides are TGTGCCAGCAGTGAAATAATAGTGGCTAGCCCGGGGTGGAATGAGCAGTTCTTC. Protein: CASSEIIVASPGWNEQFF.

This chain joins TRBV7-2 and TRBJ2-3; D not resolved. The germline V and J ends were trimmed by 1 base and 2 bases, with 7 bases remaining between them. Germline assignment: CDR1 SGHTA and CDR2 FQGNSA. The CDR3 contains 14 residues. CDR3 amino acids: CASSLGPFTDTQYF. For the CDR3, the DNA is TGTGCCAGCAGCTTAGGTCCTTTCACAGATACGCAGTATTTT.

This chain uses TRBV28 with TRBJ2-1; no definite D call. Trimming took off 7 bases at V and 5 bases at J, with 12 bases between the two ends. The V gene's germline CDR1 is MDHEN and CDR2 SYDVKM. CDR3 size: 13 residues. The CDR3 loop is CASTSVINNEQFF. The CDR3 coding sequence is TGTGCCAGCACGTCCGTGATCAACAATGAGCAGTTCTTC.

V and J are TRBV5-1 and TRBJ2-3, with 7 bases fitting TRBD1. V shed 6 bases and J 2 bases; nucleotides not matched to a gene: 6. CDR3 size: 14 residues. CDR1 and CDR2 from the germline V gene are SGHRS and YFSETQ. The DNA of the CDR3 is TGCGCCAGCATGCTGACAGGGAACACAGATACGCAGTATTTT. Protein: CASMLTGNTDTQYF.

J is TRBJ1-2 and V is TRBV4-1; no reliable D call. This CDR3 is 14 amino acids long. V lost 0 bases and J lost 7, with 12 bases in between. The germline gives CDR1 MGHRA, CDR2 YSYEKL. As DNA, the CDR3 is TGCGCCAGCAGCCAAGATGCTCGGATGGGTGGCTACACCTTC. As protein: CASSQDARMGGYTF.

The CDR3 sequence: CASSVGGSASMNTEAFF. The CDR3 nucleotides read TGTGCCAGCAGCGTAGGAGGCAGTGCTTCCATGAACACTGAAGCTTTCTTT. The rearrangement uses TRBV9 and TRBJ1-1; D is undetermined. CDR1 and CDR2 (germline): SGDLS, YYNGEE. The CDR3 contains 17 residues. V was clipped by 0 bases and J by 0 bases, with 15 bases between them.

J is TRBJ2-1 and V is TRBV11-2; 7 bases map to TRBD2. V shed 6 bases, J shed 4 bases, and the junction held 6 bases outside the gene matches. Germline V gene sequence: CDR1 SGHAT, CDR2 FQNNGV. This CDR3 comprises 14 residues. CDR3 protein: CASRRGGGYNEQFF. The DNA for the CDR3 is TGTGCCAGCAGAAGGGGCGGGGGATACAATGAGCAGTTCTTC.

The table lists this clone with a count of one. DNA of the CDR3: TGTGCCAGCAGTGAGAAGTTCGCGGTTAGGCCGTACAATGAGCAGTTCTTC. Protein sequence: CASSEKFAVRPYNEQFF. The rearrangement links TRBV25-1 to TRBJ2-1; D gene uncertain. V shed 3 bases and J shed 4 bases, with 19 bases lying between them. From germline, CDR1 is MGHDK and CDR2 SYGVNS. This CDR3 contains 17 residues. The entire variable domain, with the rest obtained from reference TRBV25-1 and TRBJ2-1, is as follows: EADIYQTPRYLVIGTGKKITLECSQTMGHDKMYWYQQDPGMELHLIHYSYGVNSTEKGDLSSESTVSRIRTEHFPLTLESARPSHTSQYLCASSEKFAVRPYNEQFFGPGTRLTVL.

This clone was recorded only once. CDR3 loop: CASSWWRVEGNQPQHF. In DNA, the CDR3 is TGTGCCAGCAGCTGGTGGAGGGTTGAAGGCAATCAGCCCCAGCATTTT. The V gene is TRBV5-6, the J gene TRBJ1-5; unclear D gene. Germline CDR1 and CDR2: SGHDT and YYEEEE. CDR3 length equals 16 residues. The V end lost 3 bases, the J end lost 2 bases, and 15 bases lay between the germline ends.

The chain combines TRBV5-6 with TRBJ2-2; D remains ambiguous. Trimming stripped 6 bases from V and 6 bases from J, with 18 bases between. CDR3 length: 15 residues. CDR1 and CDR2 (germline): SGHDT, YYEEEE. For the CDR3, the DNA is TGTGCCAGCAACTTTGGGGATCGCGAGTCCGGGGAGCTGTTTTTT. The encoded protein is CASNFGDRESGELFF.

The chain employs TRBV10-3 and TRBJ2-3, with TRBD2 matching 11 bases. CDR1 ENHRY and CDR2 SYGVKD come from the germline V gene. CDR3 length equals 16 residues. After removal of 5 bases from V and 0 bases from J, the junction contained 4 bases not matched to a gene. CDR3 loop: CAISRRTSGSTDTQYF. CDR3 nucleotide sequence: TGTGCCATCAGTCGACGGACTAGCGGGAGCACAGATACGCAGTATTTT.

The CDR3 spells CASSIGLNDLLYEQYF. The CDR3 nucleotides read TGTGCCAGTAGTATCGGATTAAACGACTTGCTCTACGAGCAGTACTTC. J is TRBJ2-7 and V is TRBV19, with unresolved D. The CDR3 length is 16 residues. V was clipped by 3 bases and J by 3 bases, with 18 bases between them. Looked up from germline, CDR1 is LNHDA and CDR2 is SQIVND (reference sequence). The full variable domain, completed using reference TRBV19 and TRBJ2-7, is DGGITQSPKYLFRKEGQNVTLSCEQNLNHDAMYWYRQDPGQGLRLIYYSQIVNDFQKGDIAEGYSVSREKKESFPLTVTSAQKNPTAFYLCASSIGLNDLLYEQYFGPGTRLTVT.

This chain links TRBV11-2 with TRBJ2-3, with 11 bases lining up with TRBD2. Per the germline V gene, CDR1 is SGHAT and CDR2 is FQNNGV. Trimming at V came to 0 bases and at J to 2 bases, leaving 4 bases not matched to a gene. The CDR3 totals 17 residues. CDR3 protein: CASSLDRLAGLTDTQYF. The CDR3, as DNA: TGTGCCAGCAGCTTAGATCGACTAGCGGGGCTCACAGATACGCAGTATTTT.

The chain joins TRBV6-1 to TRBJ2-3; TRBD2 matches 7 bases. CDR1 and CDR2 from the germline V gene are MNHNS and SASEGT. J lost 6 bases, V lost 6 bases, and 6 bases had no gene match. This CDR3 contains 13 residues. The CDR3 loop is CASSALRGDTQYF. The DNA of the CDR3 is TGTGCCAGCAGCGCACTGCGGGGGGATACGCAGTATTTT.

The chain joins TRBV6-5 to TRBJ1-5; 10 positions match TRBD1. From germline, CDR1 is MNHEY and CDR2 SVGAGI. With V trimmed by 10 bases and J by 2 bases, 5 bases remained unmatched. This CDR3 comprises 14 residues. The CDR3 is CATAGTGGNQPQHF. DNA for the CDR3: TGTGCCACGGCCGGGACAGGGGGCAATCAGCCCCAGCATTTT.

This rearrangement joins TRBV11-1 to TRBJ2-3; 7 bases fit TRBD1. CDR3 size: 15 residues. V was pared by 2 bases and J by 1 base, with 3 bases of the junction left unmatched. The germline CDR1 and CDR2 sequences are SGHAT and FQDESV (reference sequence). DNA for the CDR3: TGTGCCAGCAGCTTAAGGGACAGCCGCACAGATACGCAGTATTTT. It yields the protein CASSLRDSRTDTQYF.

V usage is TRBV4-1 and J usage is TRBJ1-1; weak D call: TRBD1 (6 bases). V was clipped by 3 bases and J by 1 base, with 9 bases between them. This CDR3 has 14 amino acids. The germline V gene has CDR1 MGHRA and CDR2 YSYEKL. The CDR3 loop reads CASSHQGPNTEAFF. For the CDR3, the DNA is TGCGCCAGCAGCCACCAGGGGCCGAACACTGAAGCTTTCTTT.

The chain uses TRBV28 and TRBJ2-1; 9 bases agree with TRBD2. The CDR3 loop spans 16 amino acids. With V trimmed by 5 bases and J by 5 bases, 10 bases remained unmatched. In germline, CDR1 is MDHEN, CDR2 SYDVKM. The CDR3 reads CASSPPFLAGNNEQFF. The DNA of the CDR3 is TGTGCCAGCAGTCCCCCTTTTCTAGCGGGGAACAATGAGCAGTTCTTC. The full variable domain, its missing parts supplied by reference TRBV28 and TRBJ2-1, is DVKVTQSSRYLVKRTGEKVFLECVQDMDHENMFWYRQDPGLGLRLIYFSYDVKMKEKGDIPEGYSVSREKKERFSLILESASTNQTSMYLCASSPPFLAGNNEQFFGPGTRLTVL.

Here the CDR3 DNA reads TGTGCCAGTAAACTAGACCGGACCTACAATGAGCAGTTCTTC. As protein: CASKLDRTYNEQFF. The chain recombines TRBV19 with TRBJ2-1; D possibly corresponds to TRBD2 (5 bases). The CDR3 runs to 14 residues. V lost 7 bases, J lost 2 bases, and 12 bases lay in between. Germline V lookup: CDR1 LNHDA, CDR2 SQIVND (reference sequence).

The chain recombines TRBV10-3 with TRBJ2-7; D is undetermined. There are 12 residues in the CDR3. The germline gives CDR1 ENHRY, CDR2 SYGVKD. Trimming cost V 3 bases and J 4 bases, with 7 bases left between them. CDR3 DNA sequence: TGTGCCATCAGTGATGGGTATTACGAGCAGTACTTC. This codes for CAISDGYYEQYF.

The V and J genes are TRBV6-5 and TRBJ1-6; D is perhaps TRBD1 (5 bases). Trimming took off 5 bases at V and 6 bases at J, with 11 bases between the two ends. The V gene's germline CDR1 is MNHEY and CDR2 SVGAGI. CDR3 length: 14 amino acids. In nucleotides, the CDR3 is TGTGCCAGCAGTCAGCACGACAGTAATTCACCCCTCCACTTT. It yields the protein CASSQHDSNSPLHF.

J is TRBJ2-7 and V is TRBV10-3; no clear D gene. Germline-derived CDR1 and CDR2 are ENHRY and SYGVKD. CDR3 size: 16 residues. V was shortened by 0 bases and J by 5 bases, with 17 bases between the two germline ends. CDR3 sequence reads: CAISESKLGLTHEQYF. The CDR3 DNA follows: TGTGCCATCAGTGAGTCGAAACTGGGATTAACGCACGAGCAGTACTTC.

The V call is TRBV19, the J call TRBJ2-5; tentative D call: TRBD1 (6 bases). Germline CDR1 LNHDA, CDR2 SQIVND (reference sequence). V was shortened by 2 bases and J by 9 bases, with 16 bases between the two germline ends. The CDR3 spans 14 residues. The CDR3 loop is CASSIPGHSTSQYF. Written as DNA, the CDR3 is TGTGCCAGTAGTATACCGGGACACAGCACGTCCCAGTACTTC.

The CDR3 loop reads CASSMIPAGSSYNEQFF. Here the CDR3 DNA reads TGTGCCAGTAGTATGATCCCAGCGGGGAGCTCCTACAATGAGCAGTTCTTC. The chain links TRBV19 to TRBJ2-1, with 7 bases aligning to TRBD2. Germline CDR1 and CDR2: LNHDA and SQIVND (reference sequence). The CDR3 sequence is 17 residues long. The V and J ends lost 3 bases and 0 bases, in that order; junction bases with no gene match: 8. Using reference TRBV19 and TRBJ2-1 for the parts outside the CDR3, the full variable domain is DGGITQSPKYLFRKEGQNVTLSCEQNLNHDAMYWYRQDPGQGLRLIYYSQIVNDFQKGDIAEGYSVSREKKESFPLTVTSAQKNPTAFYLCASSMIPAGSSYNEQFFGPGTRLTVL.